The source of this T cell receptor (beta chain) is a study of a mutant IDH1 vaccine in newly diagnosed glioma. Clones were sequenced by immunoSEQ multiplex PCR, and TCRdb holds only the in-frame ones, with some missing. Among around 40,000 clones listed, about three quarters were seen once. Indicated time point: week 23, last vaccination. Topical imiquimod was applied with each vaccine dose, which held 300 ug of mutant IDH1 20-mer peptide. This clone was detected only once. The antigen is unknown. The CDR3 spans 14 residues. The germline V gene encodes CDR1 SGHRS and CDR2 YFSETQ. The trim removed 3 bases at V and 3 bases at J, leaving 6 bases unmatched.

This chain joins TRBV5-1 and TRBJ2-7; 7 positions agree with TRBD1. The receptor was derived from a man between 45 and 60 years old with glioma. This material consisted of PBMCs, taken from a glioma patient whose treatment included an IDH1 peptide vaccine. CDR3 bases: TGCGCCAGCAGCTCCGGGACAGCACTCTACGAGCAGTACTTC. It codes for CASSSGTALYEQYF.